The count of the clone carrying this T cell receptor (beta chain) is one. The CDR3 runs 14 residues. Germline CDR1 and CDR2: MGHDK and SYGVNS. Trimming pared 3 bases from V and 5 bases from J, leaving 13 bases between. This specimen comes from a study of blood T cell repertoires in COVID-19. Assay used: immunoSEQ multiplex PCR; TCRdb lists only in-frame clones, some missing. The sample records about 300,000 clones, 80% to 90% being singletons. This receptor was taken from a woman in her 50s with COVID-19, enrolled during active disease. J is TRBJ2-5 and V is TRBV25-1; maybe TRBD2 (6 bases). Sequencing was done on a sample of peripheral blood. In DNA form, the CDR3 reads TGTGCCAGCAGTGAGGCAGGGCGGGGTGAGACCCAGTACTTC. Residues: CASSEAGRGETQYF.